These 9 T cell receptor beta chains came from one sample sequenced in a study of CXCR3-negative and CXCR3-positive naive CD8 T cells. cDNA libraries for TRB were generated by 5' RACE incorporating UMI labels. TCRdb derives one entry per CDR3 protein from the 5' RACE reads, leaving out DNA. The repertoire shows about 110,000 distinct CDR3 sequences; the top ten hold 0.3% to 0.4%. Broader study findings: TRB CDR3s of CXCR3-positive naive cells were more hydrophobic than those of CXCR3-negative naive cells.

Their recognized antigens are unknown. Sequencing was done on a sample of naive CXCR3+ CD8+ T cells from blood. Indicated subset: CD45RO-CCR7+CD27+CD95- naive CD8+ T cells expressing CXCR3 (TNR3+). The receptors here all came from a human donor in good health. Some clones in this sample may be carry-over from other donors' samples.

The chain has TRBV7-6 and TRBJ1-1; the D gene TCRdb calls, TRBD1, cannot be checked with no DNA. Germline V gene data show CDR1 as SGHVS and CDR2 as FNYEAQ. The CDR3 has 15 residues. The CDR3 sequence is CASSDTGTANTEAFF.

The rearrangement joins TRBV6-1 to TRBJ2-3. Germline V lookup: CDR1 MNHNS, CDR2 SASEGT. CDR3 size: 15 residues. CDR3 region: CASSSWVALTDTQYF.

CDR3 sequence: CASSPGQGVGEQFF. The V gene is TRBV19, the J gene TRBJ2-1; TCRdb's D call, TRBD1, is unchecked because there is no DNA. The germline CDR1 and CDR2 sequences are LNHDA and SQIVND (reference sequence). This CDR3 spans 14 amino acids.

V and J are TRBV20-1 and TRBJ2-7. CDR3 size: 13 residues. Per the germline V gene, CDR1 is DFQATT and CDR2 is SNEGSKA (reference sequence). This CDR3 reads CSARGKISYEQYF.

This chain joins TRBV19 and TRBJ2-7; there is no DNA to check the TCRdb D call of TRBD2. The CDR3 spans 14 residues. Germline V lookup: CDR1 LNHDA, CDR2 SQIVND (reference sequence). Here the CDR3 reads CASSGRDYFNEQYF.

V is TRBV13 and J is TRBJ1-1; the D call from TCRdb, TRBD1, cannot be confirmed without DNA. Germline assignment: CDR1 PRHDT and CDR2 FYEKMQ (reference sequence). This CDR3 is 15 amino acids long. The CDR3 loop is CASSLPWGGDTEAFF.

The rearrangement links TRBV6-6 to TRBJ2-5; the TRBD1 assignment by TCRdb is unverifiable without DNA. This CDR3 has 14 residues. Germline CDR1 reads MNHNY; CDR2 reads SVGAGI (reference sequence). The CDR3 here is CASSTQGRQETQYF.

The chain has TRBV7-3 and TRBJ2-3; TCRdb lists TRBD2, though no DNA is available to test this call. The CDR3 has 15 residues. Germline V gene data show CDR1 as SGHTA and CDR2 as FQGTGA. This chain's CDR3 is CASSDRTSGPDTQYF.

The CDR3 region is CASSSGQGNREQFF. This sequence joins TRBV5-1 and TRBJ2-1; TCRdb selects TRBD1, and the lack of DNA leaves this call unchecked. Germline V gene lookup returns CDR1 SGHRS and CDR2 YFSETQ. The CDR3 has 14 residues.